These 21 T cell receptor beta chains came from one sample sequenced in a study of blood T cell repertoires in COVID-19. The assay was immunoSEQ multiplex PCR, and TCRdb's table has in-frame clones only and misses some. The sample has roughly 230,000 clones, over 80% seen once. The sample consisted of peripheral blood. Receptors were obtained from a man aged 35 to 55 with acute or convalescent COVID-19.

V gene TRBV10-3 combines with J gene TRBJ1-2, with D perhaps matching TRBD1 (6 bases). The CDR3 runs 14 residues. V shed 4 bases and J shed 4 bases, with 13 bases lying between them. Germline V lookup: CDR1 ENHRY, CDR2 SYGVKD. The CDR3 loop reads CAISALQGPYGYTF. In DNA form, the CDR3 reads TGTGCCATCAGTGCCTTACAGGGTCCCTATGGCTACACCTTC.

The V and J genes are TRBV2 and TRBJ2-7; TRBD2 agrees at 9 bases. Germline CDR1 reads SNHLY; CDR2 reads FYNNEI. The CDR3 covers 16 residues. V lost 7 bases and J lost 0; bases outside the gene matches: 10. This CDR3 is CASTPSGRSFSYEQYF. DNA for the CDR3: TGTGCCAGCACCCCCAGCGGGAGGAGCTTCTCCTACGAGCAGTACTTC.

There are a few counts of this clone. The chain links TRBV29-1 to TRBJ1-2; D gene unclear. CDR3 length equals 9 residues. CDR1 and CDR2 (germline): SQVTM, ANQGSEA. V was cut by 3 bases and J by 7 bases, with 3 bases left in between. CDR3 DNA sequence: TGCAGCGTTGAGAGTGGCTACACCTTC. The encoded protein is CSVESGYTF.

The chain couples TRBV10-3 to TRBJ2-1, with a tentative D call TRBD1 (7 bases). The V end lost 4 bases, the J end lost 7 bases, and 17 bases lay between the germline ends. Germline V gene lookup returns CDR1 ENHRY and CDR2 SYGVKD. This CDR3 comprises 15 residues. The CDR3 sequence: CAISVRGTDGNEQFF. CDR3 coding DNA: TGTGCCATCAGTGTCCGGGGGACAGACGGGAATGAGCAGTTCTTC.

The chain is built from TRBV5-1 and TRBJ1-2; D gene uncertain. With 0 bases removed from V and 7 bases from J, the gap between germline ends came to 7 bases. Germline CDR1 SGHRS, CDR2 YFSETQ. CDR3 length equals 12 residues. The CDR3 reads CASSLEGSGYTF. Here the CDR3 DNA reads TGCGCCAGCAGCTTGGAAGGGAGTGGCTACACCTTC.

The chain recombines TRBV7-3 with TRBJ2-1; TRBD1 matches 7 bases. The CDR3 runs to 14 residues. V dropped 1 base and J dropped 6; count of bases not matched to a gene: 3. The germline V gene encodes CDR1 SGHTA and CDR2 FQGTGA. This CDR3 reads CASSLMKGANEQFF. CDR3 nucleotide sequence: TGTGCCAGCAGCTTAATGAAGGGGGCCAATGAGCAGTTCTTC.

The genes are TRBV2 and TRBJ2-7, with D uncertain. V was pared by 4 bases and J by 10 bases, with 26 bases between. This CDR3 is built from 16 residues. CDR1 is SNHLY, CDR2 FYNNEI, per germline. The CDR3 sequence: CASSAWAGAVVPPQYF. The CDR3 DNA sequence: TGTGCCAGCAGTGCTTGGGCAGGCGCCGTTGTGCCCCCCCAGTACTTC. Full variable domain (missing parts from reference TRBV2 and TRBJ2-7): EPEVTQTPSHQVTQMGQEVILRCVPISNHLYFYWYRQILGQKVEFLVSFYNNEISEKSEIFDDQFSVERPDGSNFTLKIRSTKLEDSAMYFCASSAWAGAVVPPQYFGPGTRLTVT.

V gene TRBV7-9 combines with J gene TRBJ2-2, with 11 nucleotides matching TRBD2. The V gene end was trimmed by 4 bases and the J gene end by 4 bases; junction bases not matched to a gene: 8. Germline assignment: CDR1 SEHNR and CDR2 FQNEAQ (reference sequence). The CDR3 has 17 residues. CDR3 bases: TGTGCCAGCAGCTCTGGTACTAGCGGGAGAGGCACCGGGGAGCTGTTTTTT. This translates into CASSSGTSGRGTGELFF.

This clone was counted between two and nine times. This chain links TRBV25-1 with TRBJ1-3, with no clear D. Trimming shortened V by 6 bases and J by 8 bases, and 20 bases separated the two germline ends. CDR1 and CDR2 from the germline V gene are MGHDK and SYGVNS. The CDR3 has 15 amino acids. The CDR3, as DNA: TGTGCCAGCAGGCCCGGGGAACTCTCCGGGGACACCATATATTTT. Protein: CASRPGELSGDTIYF.

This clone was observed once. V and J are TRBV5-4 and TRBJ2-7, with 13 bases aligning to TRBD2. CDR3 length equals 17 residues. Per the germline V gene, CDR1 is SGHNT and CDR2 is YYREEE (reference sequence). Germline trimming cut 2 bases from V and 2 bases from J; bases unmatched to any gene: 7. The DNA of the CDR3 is TGTGCCAGCAGCTTAGACCAACTAGCGGGAGGGGCCTACGAGCAGTACTTC. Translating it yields CASSLDQLAGGAYEQYF. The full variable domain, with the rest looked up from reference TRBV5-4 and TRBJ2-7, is ETGVTQSPTHLIKTRGQQVTLRCSSQSGHNTVSWYQQALGQGPQFIFQYYREEENGRGNFPPRFSGLQFPNYSSELNVNALELDDSALYLCASSLDQLAGGAYEQYFGPGTRLTVT.

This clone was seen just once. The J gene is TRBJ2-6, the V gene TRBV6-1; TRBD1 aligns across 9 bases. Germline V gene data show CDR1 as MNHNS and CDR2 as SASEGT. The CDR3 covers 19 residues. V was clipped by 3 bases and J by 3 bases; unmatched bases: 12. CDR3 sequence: CASSEPERTGGFGANVLTF. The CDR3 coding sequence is TGTGCCAGCAGTGAGCCCGAGCGTACAGGGGGCTTTGGGGCCAACGTCCTGACTTTC.

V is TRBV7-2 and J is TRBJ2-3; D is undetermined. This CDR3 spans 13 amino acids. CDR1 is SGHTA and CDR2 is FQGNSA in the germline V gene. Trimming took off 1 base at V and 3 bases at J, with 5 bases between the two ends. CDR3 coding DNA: TGTGCCAGCAGCTTAGAACTGACAGATACGCAGTATTTT. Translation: CASSLELTDTQYF.

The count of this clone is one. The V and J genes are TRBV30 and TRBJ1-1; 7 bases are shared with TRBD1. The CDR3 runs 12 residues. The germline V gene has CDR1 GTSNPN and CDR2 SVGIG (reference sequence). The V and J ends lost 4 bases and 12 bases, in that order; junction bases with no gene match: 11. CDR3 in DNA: TGTGCCTGGAAGGCAGGGGGGATTCTACCTTTCTTT. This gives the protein CAWKAGGILPFF.

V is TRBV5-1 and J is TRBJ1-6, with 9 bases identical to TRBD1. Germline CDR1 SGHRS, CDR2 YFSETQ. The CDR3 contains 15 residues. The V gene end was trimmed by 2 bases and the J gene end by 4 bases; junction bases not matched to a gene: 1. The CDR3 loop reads CASSFGTGYNSPLHF. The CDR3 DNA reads TGCGCCAGCAGCTTTGGGACAGGGTATAATTCACCCCTCCACTTT.

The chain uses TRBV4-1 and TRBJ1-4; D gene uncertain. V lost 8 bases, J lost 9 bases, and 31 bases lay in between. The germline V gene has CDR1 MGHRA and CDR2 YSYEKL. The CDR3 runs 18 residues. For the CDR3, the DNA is TGCGCCAGCCAAACCCAAGTGTCCAAAGCCCTCCGTGTCCAAAAACTGTTTTTT. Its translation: CASQTQVSKALRVQKLFF.

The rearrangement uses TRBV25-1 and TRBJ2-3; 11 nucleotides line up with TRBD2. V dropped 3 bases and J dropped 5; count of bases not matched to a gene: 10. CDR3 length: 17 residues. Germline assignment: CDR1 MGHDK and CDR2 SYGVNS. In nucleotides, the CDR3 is TGTGCCAGCAGTGAGCCCCAAGGACTAGCGGGTGGAGATACGCAGTATTTT. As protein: CASSEPQGLAGGDTQYF.

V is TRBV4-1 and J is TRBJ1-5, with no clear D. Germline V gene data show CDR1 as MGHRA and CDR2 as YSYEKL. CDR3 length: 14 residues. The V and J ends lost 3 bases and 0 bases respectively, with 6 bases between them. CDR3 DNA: TGCGCCAGCAGCCATCCAGTTAGCAATCAGCCCCAGCATTTT. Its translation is CASSHPVSNQPQHF.

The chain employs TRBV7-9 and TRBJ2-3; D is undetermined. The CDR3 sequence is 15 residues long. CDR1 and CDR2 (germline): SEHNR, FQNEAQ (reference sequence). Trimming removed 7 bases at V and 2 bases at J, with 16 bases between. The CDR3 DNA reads TGTGCCAGCACCTCGAGATGGGCCACCACAGATACGCAGTATTTT. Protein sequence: CASTSRWATTDTQYF.

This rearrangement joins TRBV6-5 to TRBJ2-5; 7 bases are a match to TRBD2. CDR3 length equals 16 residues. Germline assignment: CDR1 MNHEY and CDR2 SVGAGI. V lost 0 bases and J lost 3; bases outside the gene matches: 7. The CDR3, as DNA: TGTGCCAGCAGTTACTCTATTGGGCTAGCGGAAGAGACCCAGTACTTC. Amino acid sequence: CASSYSIGLAEETQYF.

DNA of the CDR3: TGTGCCAGCACCTTTATCGGCAATCAGCCCCAGCATTTT. It encodes CASTFIGNQPQHF. The chain joins TRBV7-8 to TRBJ1-5; D ambiguous. Germline V gives CDR1 SGHVS, CDR2 FQNEAQ. The length of the CDR3 is 13 residues. V shed 7 bases and J shed 2 bases, with 9 bases lying between them.

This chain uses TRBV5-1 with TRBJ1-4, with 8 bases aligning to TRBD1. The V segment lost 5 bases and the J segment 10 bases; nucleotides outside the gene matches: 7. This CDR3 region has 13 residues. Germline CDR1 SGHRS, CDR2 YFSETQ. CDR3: CASRSGTGGKLFF. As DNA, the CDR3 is TGCGCCAGCAGATCCGGGACAGGAGGAAAACTGTTTTTT.